This T cell receptor (beta chain) is drawn from a study of OX40 agonist ivuxolimab in advanced cancers. This CDR3 has 17 amino acids. The V gene's germline CDR1 is LNHDA and CDR2 SQIVND (reference sequence). Trimming took 4 bases from V and 0 from J; bases not matched to a gene: 7. The assay was immunoSEQ multiplex PCR, and TCRdb's table has in-frame clones only and misses some. This sample carries tens of thousands of clones, roughly three quarters of them seen once, and the ten largest clones take approximately 5%. This chain joins TRBV19 and TRBJ1-1; 11 positions agree with TRBD1. The receptor comes from an adult with an advanced solid tumor such as melanoma, head and neck, liver or kidney cancer. This material consisted of CD4+ or CD8+ T cells sorted from blood, taken in a trial of the OX40 agonist ivuxolimab. The chain's CDR3 is CASSNPGTGGMNTEAFF. CDR3 DNA: TGTGCCAGTAGTAATCCCGGGACAGGGGGGATGAACACTGAAGCTTTCTTT.